The TCR beta chain under discussion was sequenced for a study of blood T cell repertoires in COVID-19 (dated by TCRdb to 2019 to 2021). Regarding the study in general: The collaborator samples originated in the United States, Italy and Spain and spanned the acute and convalescent phases of COVID-19. The prospective study material was composed of cDNA or gDNA derived from T cells, B-cell-depleted T cells, or PBMCs. Subjects who had been exposed to COVID-19, were actively infected with it, or had recovered from it provided the deeply sampled blood TCRbeta repertoires that made up the dataset. The repertoires were released in a freely available public database intended as a resource for research on the immune response to SARS-CoV-2. The samples were drawn from the first 160 participants of the ongoing ImmuneRACE study and from 1,254 subjects provided by 6 global collaborators. Sample metadata almost always included a de-identified subject ID, COVID-19 status, age in years and sex. HLA class I and class II types, where available, came from metadata supplied by the sample provider rather than from assay-based typing. Broader findings and caveats from the paper: Clinical and demographic metadata were provided uncurated, with the amount varying by source and participant.

Each collaborating institution followed its own protocols to collect whole blood in K2EDTA tubes. Collaborator samples were shipped for TCRbeta analysis as frozen whole blood, isolated PBMCs, or DNA extracted from either sample type. In the case of this clone: The clone's antigen remains unknown. No base quality values were provided; no much bigger clone lies one nucleotide off.

The immunoSEQ Assay, a bias-controlled multiplex PCR, was used to amplify TCRbeta CDR3 regions from genomic DNA. Under the source paper's analysis protocol: Nucleated cell counts per sample were estimated from amplification of reference gene primers within the assay. Sequence reads were collapsed and filtered to measure the absolute abundance of every unique TCRbeta CDR3 rearrangement. For each sample, productive Simpson clonality was calculated by taking the square root of Simpson's diversity index across productive rearrangements. The table was pulled from immuneACCESS by TCRdb, which kept in-frame rearrangements only. Such tables lose some clones; where checked, under half of the loss comes from unresolved V genes, and the rest has no known cause. The V and J calls and clone size are taken from that table; D and trimming were inferred from the DNA. A total of about 26,000 clones appear in this sample, around 61% of them only once. Together, the top ten hold 7.3% of the sample.

The material sequenced was peripheral blood. The origin of this receptor is a man in his fifties or sixties with active or convalescent COVID-19.

The DNA sequence is TGTGCCAGCAGTTTAAGACAGAGAGAGACCCAGTACTTC. Protein translation: CASSLRQRETQYF. The chain uses TRBV12-3 or TRBV12-4 and TRBJ2-5; a tentative D match to TRBD1 spans 5 bases. Trimming takes 2 bases from V and 4 bases from J, and the germline ends sit 8 bases apart. The CDR3 runs 13 residues from the cysteine to the phenylalanine. Here the CDR3 DNA is all that survives: 39 bases in frame from base 1.